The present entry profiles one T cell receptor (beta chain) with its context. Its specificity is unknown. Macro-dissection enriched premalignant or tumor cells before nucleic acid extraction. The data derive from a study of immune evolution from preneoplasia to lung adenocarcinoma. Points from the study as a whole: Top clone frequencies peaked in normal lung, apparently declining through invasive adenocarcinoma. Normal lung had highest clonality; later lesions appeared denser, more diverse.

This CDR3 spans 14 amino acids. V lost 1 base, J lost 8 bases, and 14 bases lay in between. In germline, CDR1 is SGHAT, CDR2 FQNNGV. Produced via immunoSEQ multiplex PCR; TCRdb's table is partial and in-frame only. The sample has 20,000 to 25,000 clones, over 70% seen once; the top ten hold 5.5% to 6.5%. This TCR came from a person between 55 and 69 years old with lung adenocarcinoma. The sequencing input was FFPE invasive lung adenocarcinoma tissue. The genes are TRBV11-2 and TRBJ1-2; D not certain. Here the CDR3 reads CASSLGFGQGGYTF. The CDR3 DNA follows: TGTGCCAGCAGCTTAGGGTTCGGGCAAGGAGGCTACACCTTC.